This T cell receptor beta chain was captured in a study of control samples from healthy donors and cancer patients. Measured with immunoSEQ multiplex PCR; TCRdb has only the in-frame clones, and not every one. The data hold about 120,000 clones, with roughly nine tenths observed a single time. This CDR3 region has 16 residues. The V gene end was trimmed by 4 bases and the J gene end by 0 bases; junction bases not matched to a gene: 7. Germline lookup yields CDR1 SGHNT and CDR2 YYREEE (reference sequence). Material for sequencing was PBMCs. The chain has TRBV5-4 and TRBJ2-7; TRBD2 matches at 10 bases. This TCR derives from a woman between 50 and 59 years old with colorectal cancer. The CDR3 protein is CASSKRSGGASYEQYF. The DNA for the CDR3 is TGTGCCAGCAGCAAACGAAGCGGGGGGGCCTCCTACGAGCAGTACTTC. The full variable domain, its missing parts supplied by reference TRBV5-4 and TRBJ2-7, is ETGVTQSPTHLIKTRGQQVTLRCSSQSGHNTVSWYQQALGQGPQFIFQYYREEENGRGNFPPRFSGLQFPNYSSELNVNALELDDSALYLCASSKRSGGASYEQYFGPGTRLTVT.